One sample yielded the 22 T cell receptor beta chains listed below, sequenced in a study of cytomegalovirus exposure and HLA in healthy donors. A multiplex PCR was run with 60 Vbeta primers and 13 Jbeta primers. Sequenced by immunoSEQ multiplex PCR; TCRdb stores in-frame clones only, minus some. The table counts 53,000 or so clones; about 6.1% lies in the top ten. Source material: PBMCs. These receptors all come from a male donor in good health and CMV-seropositive.

This sequence joins TRBV7-3 and TRBJ2-6; D is uncertain. Germline CDR1 and CDR2: SGHTA and FQGTGA. The CDR3 length is 14 residues. The V end was cut by 5 bases, the J end by 0 bases, with 5 bases between. CDR3 bases: TGTGCCAGCAGCCCGCGCTCTGGGGCCAACGTCCTGACTTTC. This sequence encodes CASSPRSGANVLTF.

The rearrangement links TRBV10-2 to TRBJ2-3, with 8 bases fitting TRBD2. The germline CDR1 and CDR2 sequences are WSHSY and SAAADI. The CDR3 totals 16 residues. Unmatched junction bases numbered 10, after V lost 6 bases and J lost 2 bases. CDR3 DNA sequence: TGCGCCAGCAGCGGACAGCGGGGGTCCCTCACAGATACGCAGTATTTT. Protein sequence: CASSGQRGSLTDTQYF.

The V call is TRBV7-9, the J call TRBJ2-3; TRBD2 aligns across 8 bases. CDR3 length: 19 amino acids. V gave up 4 bases and J gave up 2 bases; unmatched junction bases: 17. Germline V gene lookup returns CDR1 SEHNR and CDR2 FQNEAQ (reference sequence). The chain's CDR3 is CASSSGGAGRLIFTDTQYF. The DNA of the CDR3 is TGTGCCAGCAGCTCCGGGGGGGCGGGCAGACTAATATTCACAGATACGCAGTATTTT.

This sequence joins TRBV9 and TRBJ1-6; TRBD1 matches at 8 bases. CDR1 and CDR2 from the germline V gene are SGDLS and YYNGEE. The CDR3 covers 14 residues. V lost 4 bases to trimming and J lost 7 bases; unmatched junction nucleotides: 4. CDR3 sequence: CASSPRTGNSPLHF. The CDR3 DNA sequence: TGTGCCAGCAGCCCCCGGACAGGGAATTCACCCCTCCACTTT. The full variable domain, in which reference TRBV9 and TRBJ1-6 provide the parts outside the CDR3, is DSGVTQTPKHLITATGQRVTLRCSPRSGDLSVYWYQQSLDQGLQFLIQYYNGEERAKGNILERFSAQQFPDLHSELNLSSLELGDSALYFCASSPRTGNSPLHFGNGTRLTVT.

CDR3 DNA: TGTGCCAGCAGTTCTAGCGGGGGGGCTGGAGATACGCAGTATTTT. Translated: CASSSSGGAGDTQYF. The chain carries TRBV6-6 and TRBJ2-3; 12 bases line up with TRBD2. Germline assignment: CDR1 MNHNY and CDR2 SVGAGI (reference sequence). The CDR3 spans 15 residues. Trimming removed 4 bases from V and 5 bases from J; junction bases left unmatched: 4.

The rearrangement uses TRBV27 and TRBJ2-3, with D perhaps TRBD1 (6 bases). This CDR3 is built from 14 residues. V gave up 5 bases and J gave up 5 bases, with 14 bases separating them. Germline assignment: CDR1 MNHEY and CDR2 SMNVEV (reference sequence). The CDR3 coding sequence is TGTGCCAGCAGTAGGATTGGGGGCGAAGATACGCAGTATTTT. The encoded protein is CASSRIGGEDTQYF.

The J gene is TRBJ1-1, the V gene TRBV7-9, with 8 bases fitting TRBD1. This CDR3 comprises 14 residues. V shed 5 bases and J 4 bases; nucleotides not matched to a gene: 6. Germline assignment: CDR1 SEHNR and CDR2 FQNEAQ (reference sequence). CDR3 sequence: CASSAGDRTTEAFF. The CDR3 DNA follows: TGTGCCAGCAGCGCCGGGGACAGGACCACTGAAGCTTTCTTT.

The chain couples TRBV7-9 to TRBJ2-3; 12 bases map to TRBD2. The CDR3 covers 18 residues. Germline CDR1 reads SEHNR; CDR2 reads FQNEAQ (reference sequence). The V and J ends lost 5 bases and 2 bases, in that order; junction bases with no gene match: 11. The chain's CDR3 is CASSVRLAGALDTDTQYF. DNA of the CDR3: TGTGCCAGCAGCGTGAGACTAGCGGGGGCCCTTGACACAGATACGCAGTATTTT.

This chain connects TRBV7-6 to TRBJ1-5; 10 nucleotides agree with TRBD1. V lost 4 bases and J lost 6; bases outside the gene matches: 6. The CDR3 contains 15 residues. Looked up from germline, CDR1 is SGHVS and CDR2 is FNYEAQ. The CDR3 reads CASSSSRDRGQPQHF. The CDR3 DNA reads TGTGCCAGCAGCTCGTCCCGGGACAGGGGTCAGCCCCAGCATTTT.

This chain joins TRBV5-1 and TRBJ1-1, with 8 nucleotides matching TRBD1. The CDR3 runs to 17 residues. V was pared by 0 bases and J by 4 bases, with 11 bases of the junction left unmatched. Germline assignment: CDR1 SGHRS and CDR2 YFSETQ. The CDR3 region has the DNA TGCGCCAGCAGCTTGGATGGGCCCTACAGGGGGGGCACTGAAGCTTTCTTT. Protein sequence: CASSLDGPYRGGTEAFF.

The chain couples TRBV6-4 to TRBJ2-1; 10 bases fit TRBD2. The CDR3 has 15 amino acids. V lost 0 bases and J lost 6; bases outside the gene matches: 2. The germline V gene encodes CDR1 MRHNA and CDR2 SNTAGT. CDR3 sequence reads: CASSDSSGGANEQFF. CDR3 coding DNA: TGTGCCAGCAGTGACTCAAGCGGGGGGGCCAATGAGCAGTTCTTC.

The chain has TRBV10-3 and TRBJ1-6; D is uncertain. From germline, CDR1 is ENHRY and CDR2 SYGVKD. The V gene lost 3 bases and the J gene lost 10 bases, with 7 bases spanning the gap. This CDR3 has 12 residues. For the CDR3, the DNA is TGTGCCATCAGTGATGGCGGGTCACCCCTCCACTTT. This encodes CAISDGGSPLHF.

The rearrangement uses TRBV28 and TRBJ2-7; TRBD1 agrees at 8 bases. J was trimmed by 0 bases and V by 5 bases; bases with no gene match: 6. The CDR3 spans 15 residues. CDR1 is MDHEN, CDR2 SYDVKM, per germline. CDR3 bases: TGTGCCAGCAGTGAGCCCGGGACAGGCTCCTACGAGCAGTACTTC. Protein: CASSEPGTGSYEQYF.

The chain combines TRBV7-6 with TRBJ2-1, with D perhaps matching TRBD1 (6 bases). In germline, CDR1 is SGHVS, CDR2 FNYEAQ. Trimming took off 1 base at V and 4 bases at J, with 8 bases between the two ends. This CDR3 has 14 residues. The CDR3 nucleotides read TGTGCCAGCAGCTTAGGGACAGAGTACAATGAGCAGTTCTTC. This gives the protein CASSLGTEYNEQFF.

This chain connects TRBV30 to TRBJ1-2; TRBD1 agrees at 12 bases. Germline CDR1 GTSNPN, CDR2 SVGIG (reference sequence). J gave up 7 bases and V 5 bases, and 11 bases lay outside the gene matches. The CDR3 length is 15 residues. This CDR3 is CAWRPSGTGGRGYTF. Here the CDR3 DNA reads TGTGCCTGGCGGCCATCAGGGACAGGGGGCCGTGGCTACACCTTC. The whole variable domain, remainder taken from reference TRBV30 and TRBJ1-2, is SQTIHQWPATLVQPVGSPLSLECTVEGTSNPNLYWYRQAAGRGLQLLFYSVGIGQISSEVPQNLSASRPQDRQFILSSKKLLLSDSGFYLCAWRPSGTGGRGYTFGSGTRLTVV.

The chain joins TRBV29-1 to TRBJ2-7; perhaps TRBD1 as D (6 bases). With 7 bases removed from V and 2 bases from J, the gap between germline ends came to 24 bases. The germline gives CDR1 SQVTM, CDR2 ANQGSEA. CDR3 length equals 16 residues. The CDR3: CSATTLESRGPYEQYF. DNA for the CDR3: TGCAGCGCCACAACGCTTGAATCCAGGGGCCCCTACGAGCAGTACTTC.

For the CDR3, the DNA is TGTGCCAGCAGCCCCGACACTGAAGCTTTCTTT. Translation: CASSPDTEAFF. The V call is TRBV4-2, the J call TRBJ1-1; D unclear. V lost 4 bases and J 3 bases, leaving 3 bases between the germline ends. The CDR3 has 11 amino acids. Germline assignment: CDR1 LGHNA and CDR2 YNFKEQ.

The J gene is TRBJ2-5, the V gene TRBV11-2; maybe TRBD2 (5 bases). The V and J ends lost 1 base and 9 bases respectively, with 15 bases between them. This CDR3 comprises 14 residues. Germline CDR1 SGHAT, CDR2 FQNNGV. CDR3 residues: CASSLAGLAVAQYF. In DNA form, the CDR3 reads TGTGCCAGCAGCTTAGCCGGGCTAGCAGTGGCCCAGTACTTC.

This chain connects TRBV11-2 to TRBJ1-6, with a possible D match to TRBD1 (6 bases). V was shortened by 2 bases and J by 9 bases, with 14 bases between the two germline ends. In germline, CDR1 is SGHAT, CDR2 FQNNGV. CDR3 length: 15 residues. The CDR3 loop reads CASSLTAGDGSPLHF. In nucleotides, the CDR3 is TGTGCCAGCAGCTTAACGGCAGGGGATGGTTCACCCCTCCACTTT.

CDR3 loop: CASSPEGASQTQYF. For the CDR3, the DNA is TGCGCCAGCAGCCCGGAGGGGGCGAGTCAGACCCAGTACTTC. The chain is built from TRBV5-1 and TRBJ2-5; weak D call: TRBD1 (7 bases). From germline, CDR1 is SGHRS and CDR2 YFSETQ. The CDR3 is made up of 14 amino acids. V gave up 4 bases and J gave up 6 bases, with 16 bases separating them.

The rearrangement links TRBV6-1 to TRBJ1-3, with D possibly TRBD1 on 5 matching bases. This CDR3 contains 13 residues. V lost 4 bases, J lost 9 bases, and 13 bases lay in between. CDR1 and CDR2 from the germline V gene are MNHNS and SASEGT. The CDR3 sequence: CASSVREKVTIYF. The CDR3 bases are TGTGCCAGCAGTGTCAGGGAAAAGGTCACCATATATTTT.

This chain connects TRBV28 to TRBJ2-7; 9 nucleotides align to TRBD1. V shed 6 bases, J shed 0 bases, and the junction held 6 bases outside the gene matches. This CDR3 region has 15 residues. Germline V gene sequence: CDR1 MDHEN, CDR2 SYDVKM. CDR3 sequence: CASRNRDRDSYEQYF. CDR3 DNA: TGTGCCAGCAGGAACCGGGACAGGGACTCCTACGAGCAGTACTTC. The full variable domain, its missing parts supplied by reference TRBV28 and TRBJ2-7, is DVKVTQSSRYLVKRTGEKVFLECVQDMDHENMFWYRQDPGLGLRLIYFSYDVKMKEKGDIPEGYSVSREKKERFSLILESASTNQTSMYLCASRNRDRDSYEQYFGPGTRLTVT.